In its sample, the clone carrying this T cell receptor beta chain was seen a few times. Each CDR3 protein is one row after TCRdb ran MiXCR on the 5' RACE reads. Of just over 450,000 distinct CDR3 sequences listed, 14% are singletons. The data were taken from a study of identical twins. The V segment lost 1 base and the J segment 2 bases; nucleotides outside the gene matches: 2. CDR3 length equals 15 residues. The same sample was also studied in work on yellow fever vaccine responses in identical twins.

The TCR comes from a woman aged 18-29 years in good health. The rearrangement links TRBV12-3 or TRBV12-4 to TRBJ1-5, with 7 nucleotides matching TRBD1. The specimen sequenced was CD4+ T cells sorted from blood. CDR3 sequence: CASSLGGGGNQPQHF. CDR3 in DNA: TGTGCCAGCAGTTTAGGAGGGGGCGGCAATCAGCCCCAGCATTTT.